This TCR beta chain was retrieved from a study of shared clonotypes between healthy human individuals. Naive CD8 cells lacked CD45RO and underwent positive selection for CCR7, leaving out terminally differentiated effector memory CD45RA+ cells. Each of the donors was a healthy adult who was HIV-negative and had not had a recent acute infection or vaccination. Clones were read by immunoSEQ multiplex PCR, and TCRdb kept only the in-frame ones, dropping some. The table has 1.5 million to 2.5 million clones, roughly 95% seen once. The sequencing sample was made of naive CD8+ T cells sorted from blood. The sequence came from a man aged 18 to 30 in good health.

The CDR3 sequence: CASSERLAGARGEQFF. CDR3 coding DNA: TGTGCCAGCAGCGAGCGACTAGCGGGGGCACGGGGGGAGCAGTTCTTC. The chain links TRBV9 to TRBJ2-1; 12 nucleotides agree with TRBD2. The CDR3 is made up of 16 amino acids. The germline CDR1 and CDR2 sequences are SGDLS and YYNGEE. J was trimmed by 10 bases and V by 3 bases; bases with no gene match: 11. Full variable domain (remainder filled in from reference TRBV9 and TRBJ2-1): DSGVTQTPKHLITATGQRVTLRCSPRSGDLSVYWYQQSLDQGLQFLIQYYNGEERAKGNILERFSAQQFPDLHSELNLSSLELGDSALYFCASSERLAGARGEQFFGPGTRLTVL.